This TCR beta chain was found in a study of cytomegalovirus exposure and HLA in healthy donors (dated by TCRdb to about 2017). For the wider study: In an earlier analysis of roughly 500 of the donors, 250 to 350 Gb of sequence data and 100 million or so unique TCR beta sequences from roughly 190 million T cells were reported. An earlier analysis of several hundred of the donors applied high-throughput TCR beta sequencing to assess whether each TCR beta V gene segment acted as functional or pseudogenic. In addition to the first cohort of around 670 subjects, a separate validation cohort of approximately 120 different subjects was used. Rather than using new phenotypic data, the later analysis identified candidate immune exposures from TCR beta sequences and from how often those sequences occurred across donors. A later genetic analysis took genome-wide SNP genotypes for about three fifths of the roughly 670 donors and used that subset as a discovery cohort. The study used immunosequencing to profile the T cell repertoires of approximately 640 subjects and linked those repertoires to cytomegalovirus serostatus. Among 398 genotyped donors of the cohort, an average of around 240,000 unique TCR beta nucleotide sequences were sequenced per donor, 15% to 20% of them non-productive. The genetic ancestry cluster associated with self-reported Caucasian donors included 70% to 85% of the 398 genotyped donors. The number of donors typed differed by locus, with 629-630 for A, B, C, DRB1 and DQB1, around 520 for DQA1, about 610 for DPA1, and some 470 for DPB1. All discovery cohort repertoires had been generated on a single sequencing platform. Around 300 gigabases of sequencing data and 78 million or so unique TCR sequences were included in an early release covering about 700 HLA-typed donors. The study aimed to test whether signatures of past pathogen exposure could be identified by cataloging public T cell receptors. In a later analysis, previously published TCR beta repertoires from roughly 710 donors were re-analyzed and high-resolution HLA genotyping was added so that TCR occurrence patterns could be studied. Because of strong linkage in the cohort, roughly five DR-DQ haplotypes were treated as single units for association and clustering. Both class I and class II loci were covered by HLA typing, at four-digit resolution. Alongside the repertoire data, information on donor age, sex, ethnicity and CMV serostatus was compiled. High-throughput TCR immunosequencing, statistical association of individual TCRs with disease status, and machine learning were combined to predict cytomegalovirus infection status. Summary of the overall study and its limitations: Because counts were too low, 15 to 20 rarely observed V segments, including chromosome 9 orphons, were excluded from the earlier analysis of several hundred of the donors. Across donors, most TCR sequences were observed very rarely, whereas some public TCRs were present in many individuals. In a later analysis, TCR association rates were found to vary across HLA loci, with the most associated TCRs seen for DRB1 alleles and the fewest for HLA-C alleles. Because the 87-base-pair reads could not distinguish some IMGT-functional V segments, including TRBV6-2 and TRBV6-3, those segments were excluded. In this cohort, only TCR beta chains were sequenced, and detectable features were limited by the absence of alpha or paired-chain data. Assigning TCR associations to individual alleles was difficult when HLA alleles, especially DR and DQ, strongly co-occurred. CMV serostatus was the only immune exposure information available for the cohort. The study listed 164 TCR beta chains as associated with cytomegalovirus. An association between a missense DCLRE1C variant and V-gene and J-gene trimming of TCR beta chains was found in a later genetic analysis and replicated in an independent cohort. A later analysis associated approximately 17,000 TCR beta sequences with specific HLA alleles at a false discovery rate of 0.05. A further reported finding was that TCR beta sequences accurately predicted the HLA-A and HLA-B alleles for most subjects in the first cohort. The authors suggested that the approach could potentially be extended to other disease states and immunological phenotypes. In an earlier analysis of some 540 of the donors, most TCR beta V segments appeared in productive rearrangements about 90% or about 30% of the time, broadly matching IMGT annotations. A few of the identified cytomegalovirus-associated TCR beta chains were confirmed in vitro to be specific for cytomegalovirus antigens. A later genetic analysis reported fewer N-insertions in productive TCRs among donors in an Asian-associated ancestry cluster than the approximately 670-donor mean. Because HLA typing was unavailable for some donors at each locus, only the typed subset was used in association tests. Linkage disequilibrium might explain the correlated functional status among segregating V segments, but an unknown experimental factor could not be excluded. Cytomegalovirus status was reported to be diagnosed by the classifier with high specificity and sensitivity in both the original and validation cohorts. A cluster of highly shared sequence variants was judged likely to be a technical artifact of the sequencing pipeline. In a later analysis, HLA-associated TCR beta chains showed more clonal expansion and lower generation probabilities than non-associated chains that were equally common. Most CMV-associated TCR beta chains appeared to be HLA-restricted in a later analysis, and the HLA associations seemed to be driven largely by CMV exposure. Presence/absence analyses assumed roughly uniform sequencing depth across donors, an assumption that may not hold. A later analysis reported that several top co-occurrence clusters appeared linked to parvovirus B19, influenza, CMV and Epstein-Barr virus.

The cohort comprised under 700 healthy bone marrow donors. At the time of sampling, all cohort members were nominally healthy, though unrecorded immune exposures were likely present. The donor was CMV seropositive and belonged to the group of about 290 seropositive cohort members. A peripheral blood sample was collected from each donor, and TCR beta sequencing was performed on peripheral blood mononuclear cells. Genomic DNA was extracted from the blood cell samples with the Qiagen DNeasy Blood Extraction Kit. Library preparation employed the immunoSEQ multiplex PCR assay. For the multiplex PCR, a mixture combining 60 forward primers for TCR Vbeta segments and 13 reverse primers for TCR Jbeta segments was used. The CDR3 region of rearranged TCR beta genes was amplified from genomic DNA by a multiplex PCR assay. Amplified TCR beta libraries were sequenced as 87-base-pair reads on the Illumina HiSeq System. The authors' analysis ran thus. Across the 640 or so repertoires, a later analysis counted 80 million or so unique TCR beta chains, 9 million to 14 million of which were shared by at least two donors. Raw reads were error-corrected and collapsed into unique sequences by a nearest-neighbor algorithm in which closely related sequences were merged to remove PCR and sequencing errors. CDR3 sequences were aligned to IMGT reference sequences to assign V, D and J gene segments. For a sequence to be retained, a match of at least six nucleotides to both a V gene segment and a J gene segment was required. Rearrangements were classified as productive when the CDR3 lacked stop codons and remained in frame with V and J, and all other rearrangements were classified as non-productive. Following IMGT convention, CDR3 was defined as the stretch from the second conserved V-encoded cysteine to the conserved J-encoded phenylalanine. In an earlier analysis of roughly 580 of the donors, sequences lacking an unambiguous match to a single V gene segment were excluded. An earlier analysis of almost 600 of the donors classified V segments as functional when productive rearrangements were above 56.7% and as segregating when the standard deviation between donors was above 5%. To diagnose cytomegalovirus status from the catalog of TCR beta chain sequences, a statistical classification framework was built. In a later analysis, V and J genes were assigned by comparing TCR nucleotide sequences against IMGT/GENE-DB human TR gene sequences. Using the TCRdist pipeline, a later analysis assigned CDR3 sequences along with most-parsimonious VDJ recombination scenarios. In a later analysis, each TCR beta chain was defined by its CDR3 amino acid sequence together with its V-gene family, and reads without a unique V-gene family were excluded. To address suspected cross-contamination and a sequencing artifact, a later analysis removed 592 highly shared, low-generation-probability nucleotide sequences. A later analysis calculated a clonal expansion index for each public chain from normalized within-repertoire ranks of inferred template counts. Generation probabilities in a later analysis came from a VDJ recombination model fitted to out-of-frame rearrangements, and those results were checked against IGoR. In a later analysis, hypergeometric tests were used to score TCR-TCR, TCR-HLA and TCR-CMV co-occurrence, with a repertoire-size bias correction applied to TCR pairs. To estimate false discovery rates, a later analysis permuted the HLA or CMV assignments 20 times. In a later analysis, co-occurring TCRs were grouped with DBSCAN, and TCRdist sequence similarity was added when clustering was performed within HLA-allele-positive subsets. For co-occurrence clustering, repertoires with fewer than 30,000 or more than 120,000 public chains were excluded, along with about five repertoires with anomalous nucleotide sharing. TCRdb retrieved this table from immuneACCESS and kept in-frame rearrangements only. Not all clones are present; in checked studies, unresolved V genes account for under half, and no reason is known for the remainder. V and J calls and clone size are copied from that table; D and trimming were computed from the DNA. This sample holds 99,000 or so clones; 76% were observed only once. The leading ten clones occupy roughly 8.2% of the sample.

CDR1 and CDR2 are drawn from the germline V gene: SGHTA, FQGNSA. From its cysteine to its phenylalanine, the CDR3 spans 15 amino acids. This entry keeps only the CDR3 DNA: 45 bases, framed from base 1. As to this clone: The target of this receptor is not known. The junction shows a germline mismatch at one end, possibly a read error. Other DNA variants within this sample encode the same CDR3.

This sequence was found in a man in his forties or fifties in good health and CMV-seropositive. This sequence uses TRBV7-2 and TRBJ2-5; 10 central nucleotides agree with TRBD2. Sequenced material: PBMCs. The DNA is as follows: TGCGCCAGCAGTCGGGCCGGGACTAGCGAAGAGACCCAGTACTTC. Its translation reads: CASSRAGTSEETQYF. The variable domain in full, with residues beyond the CDR3 obtained from the reference TRBV7-2 and TRBJ2-5 genes, is GAGVSQSPSNKVTEKGKDVELRCDPISGHTALYWYRQSLGQGLEFLIYFQGNSAPDKSGLPSDRFSAERTGGSVSTLTIQRTQQEDSAVYLCASSRAGTSEETQYFGPGTRLLVL.